The entry below describes one T cell receptor beta chain. Its antigen remains unidentified. One base away there is no much larger clone; base qualities are not given. The trial excluded patients who had a history of autoimmune disease or were on systemic immunosuppression. Peripheral blood for TCR sequencing was collected from all dose cohorts at baseline, on cycle 4 day 1, and on cycle 7 day 1. Samples came from an open-label, multicenter, first-in-human phase I dose-escalation trial of ivuxolimab. Adults with locally advanced or metastatic melanoma, renal cell carcinoma, hepatocellular carcinoma or head and neck squamous cell carcinoma were enrolled in the trial. Before TCR sequencing, CD4+ T cells and CD8+ T cells from peripheral blood were sorted into separate populations. This sample is drawn from a study of OX40 agonist ivuxolimab in advanced cancers. About the investigation overall: The costimulatory receptor OX40 (CD134) was targeted by ivuxolimab, a fully human IgG2 agonistic monoclonal antibody. Intravenous ivuxolimab was administered to patients every 2 weeks at six dose levels: 0.01, 0.1, 0.3, 1.5, 3 and 10 mg/kg. Of the approximately 53 patients in dose escalation, around 20 had hepatocellular carcinoma, roughly 15 had melanoma, 9 had renal cell carcinoma and 9 had head and neck cancer. The dose-escalation cohort was roughly 80% male with a mean age of approximately 60 years, ranging from roughly 20 to 80. Patients were allowed to have had prior anti-PD-1, anti-PD-L1 or anti-CTLA-4 therapy, and approximately 40% of the dose-escalation patients had previously received checkpoint inhibitors. Three dose-escalation patients achieved partial responses, one with hepatocellular carcinoma and two with cutaneous melanoma. Peripheral TCRbeta sequencing aimed to test whether ivuxolimab altered TCR sequence diversity and caused clonal T-cell expansion. The paper covers the monotherapy dose-escalation part of the phase I ivuxolimab trial, which included N of about 50 patients. The research as a whole found: After ivuxolimab, expanded clones were on average more numerous among CD8+ T cells than among CD4+ T cells. In the 0.1-3.0 mg/kg groups, partial responders were among the patients with the lowest normalized peripheral clonal expansion, particularly in CD8+ T cells. Low levels of normalized T-cell clonal expansion were also seen in some patients who did not respond. At doses of 0.1 to 3.0 mg/kg, clonal expansion of both CD4+ and CD8+ blood T cells was observed from baseline to week 6. The antigen specificity of the clonally expanded peripheral T cells was not determined.

To sequence the TCRbeta CDR3 region, genomic DNA was isolated from the sorted cells. The immunoSEQ Assay was used to sequence the TCRbeta CDR3 regions. TCRdb limited this immuneACCESS table to in-frame rearrangements with V and J called. A share of clones is missing; checked studies link under half to unresolved V genes, and the rest is unexplained. This sample has fewer than 25,000 clones in its table, and around four fifths of those were observed once. The ten largest clones capture under 55% of the sample. Looking up the germline V gene (reference sequence) yields CDR1 MNHNY and CDR2 SVGAGI. Measured from the cysteine to the phenylalanine, the CDR3 is 13 residues long. The sequence is cut down to CDR3 DNA, 39 bases in frame from base 1. A distance of 13 bases separates the germline ends of V and J, which lose 7 bases and 4 bases respectively.

This clonotype was obtained from an adult with an advanced solid tumor such as melanoma, head and neck, liver or kidney cancer. In this chain, TRBV6-6 is recombined with TRBJ1-2, with no D gene named confidently. This specimen consisted of CD4+ or CD8+ T cells sorted from blood, obtained in a trial of the OX40 agonist ivuxolimab. CDR3 sequence: CASTSPTLYGYTF. In nucleotides, the sequence is TGTGCCAGCACCTCCCCGACACTCTATGGCTACACCTTC.